This passage covers 13 T cell receptor beta chains from one sample sequenced in a study of OX40 agonist ivuxolimab in advanced cancers. This table comes from immunoSEQ multiplex PCR, and its TCRdb copy is limited to in-frame clones, with some not included. Counted here are about 39,000 clones, 80% to 95% occurring once; the ten biggest clones make up less than 25%. Sequenced material: CD4+ or CD8+ T cells sorted from blood, taken in a trial of the OX40 agonist ivuxolimab. The receptors here all came from an adult with an advanced solid tumor such as melanoma, head and neck, liver or kidney cancer.

The chain employs TRBV28 and TRBJ2-5; a weak D match, TRBD1 (6 bases). The germline V and J ends were trimmed by 2 bases and 4 bases, with 11 bases remaining between them. Germline assignment: CDR1 MDHEN and CDR2 SYDVKM. The CDR3 extends over 14 amino acids. The CDR3 region is CASSLNRDGETQYF. The DNA for the CDR3 is TGTGCCAGCAGTTTAAACAGGGACGGAGAGACCCAGTACTTC.

This rearrangement joins TRBV29-1 to TRBJ2-7; a weak D match, TRBD2 (5 bases). CDR3 length equals 12 residues. Germline CDR1 reads SQVTM; CDR2 reads ANQGSEA. V gave up 5 bases and J gave up 0 bases, with 8 bases separating them. The CDR3 region is CSVYGNSYEQYF. CDR3 in DNA: TGCAGCGTTTACGGGAACTCCTACGAGCAGTACTTC.

The chain combines TRBV6-5 with TRBJ2-1; TRBD2 agrees at 11 bases. Germline V gene lookup returns CDR1 MNHEY and CDR2 SVGAGI. This CDR3 is 14 amino acids long. V was pared by 2 bases and J by 10 bases, with 4 bases of the junction left unmatched. The CDR3 nucleotides are TGTGCCAGCAGTTACCTGGGACTAGCGGACGAGCAGTTCTTC. Residues: CASSYLGLADEQFF.

The V gene is TRBV7-2, the J gene TRBJ2-2; 9 bases match TRBD2. Germline CDR1 and CDR2: SGHTA and FQGNSA. This CDR3 spans 14 amino acids. V lost 0 bases to trimming and J lost 9 bases; unmatched junction nucleotides: 2. CDR3 in DNA: TGTGCCAGCAGCTTAGCGCGGGGGGGCTGGGAGCTGTTTTTT. This encodes CASSLARGGWELFF.

This chain joins TRBV9 and TRBJ2-2; 11 bases fit TRBD2. V trimming: 3 bases; J trimming: 0 bases; junction bases outside the gene matches: 4. The CDR3 contains 17 residues. CDR1 and CDR2 from the germline V gene are SGDLS and YYNGEE. The CDR3, as DNA: TGTGCCAGCAGCGGATTAGCGGGAGGGACGAACACCGGGGAGCTGTTTTTT. Amino acids: CASSGLAGGTNTGELFF.

By share, this clone counts as medium-sized. This chain connects TRBV7-2 to TRBJ2-7; D uncertain. Looked up from germline, CDR1 is SGHTA and CDR2 is FQGNSA. The CDR3 spans 12 residues. Deletions cut 3 bases from V and 4 bases from J, with 7 bases between. CDR3 residues: CASSFQGYEQYF. The CDR3 DNA follows: TGTGCCAGCAGCTTCCAAGGATACGAGCAGTACTTC.

The chain is built from TRBV19 and TRBJ2-7; 8 nucleotides match TRBD1. This CDR3 contains 16 residues. Trimming at V came to 6 bases and at J to 5 bases, leaving 15 bases not matched to a gene. Germline assignment: CDR1 LNHDA and CDR2 SQIVND (reference sequence). CDR3 in DNA: TGTGCCAGTAGCAGGGGGCTTTTGAAGATGAGCCACGAGCAGTACTTC. This translates into CASSRGLLKMSHEQYF.

The rearrangement links TRBV11-3 to TRBJ1-3, with TRBD1 as a possible D gene (5 bases). CDR1 is SGHNT and CDR2 is YENEEA in the germline V gene. This CDR3 has 17 amino acids. V shed 5 bases and J shed 0 bases, with 17 bases lying between them. CDR3 sequence: CASSPPGLKSSGNTIYF. The CDR3 coding sequence is TGTGCCAGCAGCCCACCGGGGCTAAAGAGCTCTGGAAACACCATATATTTT.

V is TRBV7-9 and J is TRBJ2-5; TRBD2 agrees at 8 bases. The CDR3 consists of 13 residues. V lost 6 bases, J lost 5 bases, and 5 bases stayed unmatched. CDR1 and CDR2 from the germline V gene are SEHNR and FQNEAQ (reference sequence). CDR3 loop: CASRRGGPETQYF. CDR3 bases: TGTGCCAGCAGACGGGGGGGTCCGGAGACCCAGTACTTC.

V and J are TRBV7-3 and TRBJ2-5, with 8 bases that match TRBD1. The CDR3 is 15 residues long. Germline V CDR1 and CDR2: SGHTA, FQGTGA. The V segment lost 6 bases and the J segment 5 bases; nucleotides outside the gene matches: 11. In DNA form, the CDR3 reads TGTGCCAGCAGTCCCCATGGGACAGGCGTGGAGACCCAGTACTTC. Protein: CASSPHGTGVETQYF.

This rearrangement joins TRBV2 to TRBJ2-1; perhaps TRBD1 as D (6 bases). The CDR3 is made up of 13 amino acids. Per germline, CDR1 SNHLY and CDR2 FYNNEI. Trimming cost V 9 bases and J 0 bases, with 9 bases left between them. CDR3 nucleotides: TGTGCCAGTGGGACAACCTCCTACAATGAGCAGTTCTTC. It codes for CASGTTSYNEQFF.

The chain is built from TRBV28 and TRBJ2-7; D gene uncertain. This CDR3 region has 12 residues. V gave up 3 bases and J gave up 1 base, with 4 bases separating them. CDR1 is MDHEN and CDR2 is SYDVKM in the germline V gene. In DNA, the CDR3 is TGTGCCAGCAGTTTTATTTCCTACGAGCAGTACTTC. It yields the protein CASSFISYEQYF.

This chain links TRBV4-1 with TRBJ2-5, with TRBD2 as a possible D gene (7 bases). The CDR3 is made up of 12 amino acids. Looked up from germline, CDR1 is MGHRA and CDR2 is YSYEKL. V was trimmed by 7 bases and J by 2 bases, leaving 8 bases between them. CDR3 in DNA: TGCGCCAGCAAGGGGGGGCAAGAGACCCAGTACTTC. Its translation is CASKGGQETQYF.